The 22 T cell receptor beta chains reported below all come from one sample, sequenced in a study of T cells in severe cutaneous drug reactions (dated by TCRdb to between 2018 and 2021). The donors whose samples were sequenced had carbamazepine-induced Stevens-Johnson syndrome or toxic epidermal necrolysis (CBZ-SJS/TEN). Sequenced using an Illumina MiSeq. For both bulk and single-cell sequencing, libraries were prepared with the iRepertoire multiplex PCR system using TCR subtype-specific primers. The reads underwent TCRdb reprocessing, giving one record for each CDR3 protein sequence and no DNA. The sample table includes roughly 10,000 distinct CDR3 sequences. The ten largest clonotypes hold roughly a fifth of the sample. The sequencing sample was made of cells from a skin blister. The cell subset or site label for this specimen denotes: unsorted cells from skin lesion blisters. Receptors originate from a human donor with Stevens-Johnson syndrome, a severe cutaneous drug reaction.

The V and J genes are TRBV29-1 and TRBJ2-1; the D call of TRBD2 rests on TCRdb alone, since no DNA is present to check it. The CDR3 contains 13 residues. Germline V gives CDR1 SQVTM, CDR2 ANQGSEA. The CDR3 loop is CSALRQGNNEQFF.

V is TRBV29-1 and J is TRBJ2-7; without DNA, the TCRdb call of TRBD2 cannot be checked. Per the germline V gene, CDR1 is SQVTM and CDR2 is ANQGSEA. The length of the CDR3 is 14 residues. The CDR3 reads CSVEVGGAGGEQYF.

By frequency, this clonotype is medium-sized. The V and J genes are TRBV6-4 and TRBJ2-3; the D call of TRBD2 rests on TCRdb alone, since no DNA is present to check it. Germline V lookup: CDR1 MRHNA, CDR2 SNTAGT. There are 13 residues in the CDR3. This chain's CDR3 is CASSEAETDTQYF.

V usage is TRBV7-3 and J usage is TRBJ2-1; TCRdb selects TRBD2, and the lack of DNA leaves this call unchecked. The CDR3 contains 20 residues. Germline assignment: CDR1 SGHTA and CDR2 FQGTGA. The CDR3 reads CASSLLGGLAGGPSYNEQFF.

This chain uses TRBV20-1 with TRBJ2-5; TCRdb's D call, TRBD1, is unchecked because there is no DNA. In germline, CDR1 is DFQATT, CDR2 SNEGSKA (reference sequence). CDR3 size: 15 residues. The CDR3: CSAPRWGTGRETQYF.

This clonotype shows up as medium-sized by frequency. The chain joins TRBV20-1 to TRBJ2-3. The CDR3 loop spans 11 amino acids. Per germline, CDR1 DFQATT and CDR2 SNEGSKA (reference sequence). The CDR3 spells CSAPSGGTQYF.

The J gene is TRBJ2-1, the V gene TRBV20-1. The germline V gene has CDR1 DFQATT and CDR2 SNEGSKA (reference sequence). The CDR3 length is 13 residues. The CDR3 loop reads CSASVGDSYEQFF.

The CDR3 loop reads CSARYILSSYNEQFF. This sequence joins TRBV20-1 and TRBJ2-1. Germline CDR1 reads DFQATT; CDR2 reads SNEGSKA (reference sequence). This CDR3 has 15 residues.

The chain combines TRBV29-1 with TRBJ1-1; TCRdb names TRBD1, which stays unverified in the absence of DNA. There are 13 residues in the CDR3. Germline V gene sequence: CDR1 SQVTM, CDR2 ANQGSEA. CDR3: CSAGQGGNTEAFF.

The chain joins TRBV29-1 to TRBJ2-1; TCRdb indicates TRBD2, and absent DNA this call remains unverified. This CDR3 has 13 amino acids. CDR1 is SQVTM and CDR2 is ANQGSEA in the germline V gene. The CDR3 loop reads CSVERDSYNEQFF.

The chain recombines TRBV20-1 with TRBJ2-5; TCRdb's D call, TRBD2, is unchecked because there is no DNA. The CDR3 is 13 residues long. The germline V gene encodes CDR1 DFQATT and CDR2 SNEGSKA (reference sequence). CDR3 residues: CSARWTSQETQYF.

The gene calls are TRBV20-1 and TRBJ1-1. Germline lookup yields CDR1 DFQATT and CDR2 SNEGSKA (reference sequence). This CDR3 comprises 15 residues. The CDR3 reads CSARDPRIQNTEAFF.

Its frequency marks this clonotype as medium-sized. V is TRBV7-9 and J is TRBJ2-7; as DNA is missing, the TRBD2 call by TCRdb cannot be tested. Germline lookup yields CDR1 SEHNR and CDR2 FQNEAQ (reference sequence). This CDR3 comprises 14 residues. The chain's CDR3 is CASSPPGTIYEQYF.

The CDR3 reads CSAYRDPRLGEQFF. This rearrangement joins TRBV20-1 to TRBJ2-1; TCRdb calls TRBD1, which cannot be checked without DNA. Germline V gene data show CDR1 as DFQATT and CDR2 as SNEGSKA (reference sequence). The length of the CDR3 is 14 residues.

The rearrangement uses TRBV29-1 and TRBJ2-7; the TRBD1 assignment by TCRdb is unverifiable without DNA. CDR3 length: 12 amino acids. Germline loops: CDR1 SQVTM, CDR2 ANQGSEA. CDR3 loop: CSVEWGGYEQYF.

The chain links TRBV7-2 to TRBJ2-2. The CDR3 sequence is 17 residues long. The V gene's germline CDR1 is SGHTA and CDR2 FQGNSA. Here the CDR3 reads CASSSRPGGAPRGELFF.

The V gene is TRBV20-1, the J gene TRBJ2-5; TCRdb names TRBD1, which stays unverified in the absence of DNA. The CDR3 is made up of 14 amino acids. Germline lookup yields CDR1 DFQATT and CDR2 SNEGSKA (reference sequence). CDR3 loop: CSARNRAHKETQYF.

The V gene is TRBV20-1, the J gene TRBJ2-5; the TCRdb D gene call, TRBD1, has no DNA to confirm it. This CDR3 region has 16 residues. Per germline, CDR1 DFQATT and CDR2 SNEGSKA (reference sequence). The CDR3 sequence: CSARGRVEGAQETQYF.

This chain links TRBV20-1 with TRBJ1-5. Per germline, CDR1 DFQATT and CDR2 SNEGSKA (reference sequence). This CDR3 has 14 amino acids. This CDR3 reads CSARDWAVNQPQHF.

V gene TRBV29-1 combines with J gene TRBJ2-7; TCRdb returns TRBD1, unconfirmable since there is no DNA. The germline V gene has CDR1 SQVTM and CDR2 ANQGSEA. CDR3 length: 13 amino acids. This chain's CDR3 is CSVATGLLYEQYF.

Measured by frequency, this clonotype is large. The CDR3 protein is CASSSRDRNQPQHF. The gene calls are TRBV12-3 or TRBV12-4 and TRBJ1-5; TCRdb indicates TRBD1, and absent DNA this call remains unverified. This CDR3 is 14 amino acids long.

CDR3 amino acids: CSALPTGNQPQHF. This chain uses TRBV29-1 with TRBJ1-5. This CDR3 region has 13 residues. CDR1 is SQVTM and CDR2 is ANQGSEA in the germline V gene.